The 9 T cell receptor beta chains reported below all come from one sample, sequenced in a study of OX40 agonist ivuxolimab in advanced cancers. Profiling relied on immunoSEQ multiplex PCR, and the TCRdb table lists in-frame clones only, not all of them. The sample yields roughly 64,000 clones, more than 85% seen once. The starting material was CD4+ or CD8+ T cells sorted from blood, obtained in a trial of the OX40 agonist ivuxolimab. These receptor sequences come from an adult with an advanced solid tumor such as melanoma, head and neck, liver or kidney cancer.

J is TRBJ2-1 and V is TRBV25-1; D is ambiguous. V shed 6 bases and J shed 7 bases, with 19 bases lying between them. Germline lookup yields CDR1 MGHDK and CDR2 SYGVNS. This CDR3 has 15 amino acids. This CDR3 reads CASSRASLHGNEQFF. Written as DNA, the CDR3 is TGTGCCAGCAGCCGAGCGAGCCTCCACGGGAATGAGCAGTTCTTC.

The count of this clone is one. The chain couples TRBV19 to TRBJ1-3; D is unclear. Germline-derived CDR1 and CDR2 are LNHDA and SQIVND (reference sequence). Trimming pared 4 bases from V and 0 bases from J, leaving 10 bases between. The CDR3 contains 15 residues. CDR3 DNA sequence: TGTGCCAGTAGTACGAAAGTCGCCTCTGGAAACACCATATATTTT. This sequence encodes CASSTKVASGNTIYF.

V and J are TRBV30 and TRBJ1-1; D perhaps matches TRBD1 (5 bases). Germline CDR1 and CDR2: GTSNPN and SVGIG (reference sequence). The V and J ends lost 1 base and 0 bases respectively, with 12 bases between them. This CDR3 comprises 15 residues. CDR3 nucleotides: TGTGCCTGGAGTGGGGGGGTCGGGGTGAACACTGAAGCTTTCTTT. Translating gives CAWSGGVGVNTEAFF.

The CDR3: CASSERGRGVTDTQYF. In DNA, the CDR3 is TGTGCCAGCAGTGAACGGGGGCGCGGGGTAACAGATACGCAGTATTTT. The chain has TRBV25-1 and TRBJ2-3; D is possibly TRBD1 or TRBD2 (6 bases each). The CDR3 is made up of 16 amino acids. The V gene's germline CDR1 is MGHDK and CDR2 SYGVNS. V lost 2 bases and J 3 bases, leaving 15 bases between the germline ends.

The chain uses TRBV5-1 and TRBJ2-1; 10 bases align to TRBD2. V shed 7 bases, J shed 8 bases, and the junction held 15 bases outside the gene matches. Germline V gene data show CDR1 as SGHRS and CDR2 as YFSETQ. The length of the CDR3 is 16 residues. In nucleotides, the CDR3 is TGCGCCAGCGCTCAGGGGGGTCTAGCGGGAGCCCATGAGCAGTTCTTC. Amino acid sequence: CASAQGGLAGAHEQFF.

The table lists this clone with a count of one. The chain joins TRBV6-5 to TRBJ2-7; 11 bases are a match to TRBD2. The CDR3 is 16 residues long. J gave up 5 bases and V 2 bases, and 8 bases lay outside the gene matches. The V gene's germline CDR1 is MNHEY and CDR2 SVGAGI. The CDR3 DNA reads TGTGCCAGCAGTTACCTAAAGACTAGCGGGATTAACGAGCAGTACTTC. Amino acids: CASSYLKTSGINEQYF.

The chain is built from TRBV6-1 and TRBJ2-3; TRBD2 might be the D (5 bases). Trimming cost V 5 bases and J 5 bases, with 11 bases left between them. Germline-derived CDR1 and CDR2 are MNHNS and SASEGT. The CDR3 consists of 13 residues. The CDR3 spells CASSSLGRDTQYF. For the CDR3, the DNA is TGTGCCAGCAGTAGCCTAGGGAGAGATACGCAGTATTTT.

Concerning this clone: Relative to the germline gene, one junction end is altered; a read error may explain this. The rearrangement uses TRBV6-1 and TRBJ1-2, with TRBD1 as a possible D gene (5 bases). This CDR3 is 11 amino acids long. In germline, CDR1 is MNHNS, CDR2 SASEGT. The CDR3, as DNA: TGTGCCAGCAGTGAAGAGAGGTGGGGCTACTTC. Amino acid sequence: CASSEERWGYF.

The chain's CDR3 is CASRADRTGPYEQYF. DNA for the CDR3: TGTGCCAGCAGGGCCGATAGGACAGGGCCCTACGAGCAGTACTTC. This chain connects TRBV27 to TRBJ2-7; TRBD1 matches at 8 bases. Germline values: CDR1 MNHEY, CDR2 SMNVEV (reference sequence). The V gene end was trimmed by 6 bases and the J gene end by 2 bases; junction bases not matched to a gene: 9. The CDR3 loop spans 15 amino acids.